This T cell receptor beta chain was sequenced in a study of blood T cells in healthy people across ages (dated by TCRdb to the mid-2010s). With regard to the full study: In model experiments, template switching captured about one uniquely barcoded TCR beta cDNA molecule for every two T cells. Using deep sequencing normalized with unique cDNA molecular identifiers, the study measured how TCR beta repertoire diversity changes with age. Donors were grouped into four age groups: young (average approximately 15 years), middle-aged (39), aged (approximately 58) and long-lived (approximately 78). To avoid experimental bias, donors of different ages were spread randomly across the sequencing lanes. For two donors (one aged 18 to 29 and one aged 80 or older), the study analyzed two additional independent replicas of 1 million unique cDNA reads from the same blood draw.

The 39 donors, aged about 6 to 100 years, were systemically healthy Caucasian individuals from Russia. About 10 milliliters of peripheral blood were collected from each donor into EDTA-treated Vacutainer tubes. Ficoll-Paque density-gradient centrifugation was used to isolate PBMCs, with at least 7 million obtained per sample. Total RNA was extracted from PBMCs with Trizol reagent, with at least 5 micrograms obtained per sample. The percentages of naive CD45RAhigh/CD27high T cells were determined by flow cytometry on a PBMC aliquot from every donor. The method was 5' RACE. The instrument given in TCRdb is Illumina HiSeq 2500. A second PCR of about 6 to 11 cycles was run with a J-beta primer mix and a sample-barcoded 5' primer. A unique molecular identifier was introduced onto each TCR beta cDNA molecule by a template-switch 5' adaptor carrying 12 random nucleotides. At least 2.5 million CDR3-containing paired-end reads were obtained from each sample. First-strand cDNA synthesis was performed from all RNA using the Mint cDNA synthesis kit, with priming by a TRBC-specific oligonucleotide. After uracil-DNA glycosylase treatment, a first 18-cycle PCR used universal primers M1SS and BC2_uni_R on all cDNA. Processing in the source paper ran as follows. Normalization of each sample was performed by random selection of 1 million high-quality reads, each carrying a distinct molecular identifier. Reads sharing molecular identifiers were discarded rather than binned into consensus sequences. MiTCR, set to a Q25 quality threshold and the strictest error-elimination algorithm, was used for CDR3 identification, clonotype clustering and error correction. A nonparametric unseen species model using Euler transformation provided a lower-bound estimate of total TCR beta diversity. The raw public reads went through TCRdb reprocessing: fastp at Q25, MiXCR clone calling, in-frame beta chains kept. Here each entry gathers all rows of one CDR3 protein and keeps the most common genes and DNA. The V and J calls were determined by TCRdb, not by the authors. The sample data list 540,000 or so distinct CDR3 sequences, and 27% of these were observed just once. Less than 20% of the sample comes from the top ten.

The paper's findings and limits, for the study overall: Because the CMV infection status of the donors was unknown, age-related changes in expanded clonotypes may potentially have been confounded. Estimates of total diversity based on one million sequenced T cells were regarded as lower bounds and as underestimates. Compared with the aged group, the long-lived group had more naive CD4+ T cells, fewer expanded clones and increased TCR diversity, suggesting age selection. A strong correlation was found between observed TCR beta diversity and the percentage of naive T cells measured by flow cytometry. Conclusive comparison of naive and antigen-experienced compartments was prevented by the profiling of bulk unsorted PBMCs. Observed TCR beta diversity per million T cells fell roughly linearly with age, and a significant reduction was already apparent by age around 40.

Counted from cysteine to phenylalanine, this CDR3 has 15 amino acids. CDR3 DNA is the only sequence kept; it has 45 bases, read in frame from the first base. The germline V gene (reference sequence) specifies LNHNV as CDR1 and YYDKDF as CDR2. Cut back by 3 bases and 1 base, the V and J ends lie 12 bases apart. This clonotype was counted a few times. The antigen this receptor binds is unknown. Per-base qualities were not stored, and no clone one base away is much larger. The TCR sequence derives from a woman in her 70s in good health. The sequencing input was blood. This chain joins TRBV15 to TRBJ1-1; the D gene is perhaps TRBD1, from 5 matching bases. The CDR3 is CATSSPPGPNTEAFF. DNA sequence: TGTGCCACCAGCAGCCCTCCAGGGCCGAACACTGAAGCTTTCTTT.